These 27 T cell receptor beta chains came from one sample sequenced in a study of molecular identifiers for immune sequencing clone quantification. Each CDR3 protein gets one entry after TCRdb re-called the PCR reads with MiXCR. The data show nearly 650,000 distinct CDR3 sequences, with over 25% seen just once and about 0.8% held by the top ten. The source material was naive CD8+ T cells from blood, with Jurkat cell RNA spiked in. Subset indicated: FACS-sorted CD8+CD4-CCR7+CD45RA+ naive T cells. All receptors come from a human donor in good health. Some libraries in this study had Jurkat cell RNA spiked in.

This clonotype came up many times. The chain links TRBV12-3 or TRBV12-4 to TRBJ2-5, with D possibly TRBD2 on 6 matching bases. V lost 5 bases and J lost 1, with 20 bases in between. The CDR3 is 17 amino acids. CDR3 DNA sequence: TGTGCCAGCAGTCCCCACCGGGGTAGCGGAATCCAAGAGACCCAGTACTTC. Its translation is CASSPHRGSGIQETQYF.

The chain joins TRBV18 to TRBJ2-7, with 8 bases that match TRBD2. The length of the CDR3 is 17 residues. J gave up 2 bases and V 3 bases, and 12 bases lay outside the gene matches. Germline V gene sequence: CDR1 KGHSH, CDR2 LQKENI. The CDR3 DNA reads as TGTGCCAGCTCACCGAGACTAGCGTGGGGCGATGCCTACGAGCAGTACTTC. Translated, it gives CASSPRLAWGDAYEQYF.

This clonotype was counted at least ten times. The V gene is TRBV27, the J gene TRBJ2-7, with a tentative D call TRBD2 (6 bases). CDR1 is MNHEY, CDR2 SMNVEV, per germline (reference sequence). The V end was cut by 0 bases, the J end by 2 bases, with 11 bases between. CDR3 length: 15 amino acids. DNA of the CDR3: TGTGCCAGCAGTTTATCGGCGGGGCGGACCTACGAGCAGTACTTC. Amino acids: CASSLSAGRTYEQYF.

This clonotype was seen repeatedly, ten times or more. V gene TRBV6-2 or TRBV6-3 combines with J gene TRBJ1-2, with 7 bases identical to TRBD1. The V gene's germline CDR1 is MNHEY and CDR2 SVGEGT. Losses at the gene ends were 2 bases for V and 4 bases for J; bases not matched to a gene: 13. CDR3 length: 17 residues. CDR3 sequence (DNA): TGTGCCAGCAGTTACCCACGAACCGGGACAGCCTTCTATGGCTACACCTTC. Its protein is CASSYPRTGTAFYGYTF.

The rearrangement links TRBV25-1 to TRBJ2-3; D not certain. V lost 1 base, J lost 3 bases, and 23 bases lay in between. In germline, CDR1 is MGHDK, CDR2 SYGVNS. This CDR3 has 19 residues. CDR3 in DNA: TGTGCCAGCAGTGAATCTGGTCGAATACAGTGGGCTGGGACAGATACGCAGTATTTT. The encoded protein is CASSESGRIQWAGTDTQYF.

This clonotype was observed many times. The chain employs TRBV7-2 and TRBJ2-1; 9 positions agree with TRBD2. CDR1 and CDR2 (germline): SGHTA, FQGNSA. This CDR3 is built from 17 residues. J gave up 7 bases and V 1 base, and 11 bases lay outside the gene matches. CDR3 in amino acids: CASSLEVGGRALNEQFF. CDR3 DNA: TGTGCCAGCAGCTTAGAGGTCGGCGGGAGGGCCCTTAATGAGCAGTTCTTC. The full variable domain, with the rest looked up from reference TRBV7-2 and TRBJ2-1, is GAGVSQSPSNKVTEKGKDVELRCDPISGHTALYWYRQSLGQGLEFLIYFQGNSAPDKSGLPSDRFSAERTGGSVSTLTIQRTQQEDSAVYLCASSLEVGGRALNEQFFGPGTRLTVL.

The chain has TRBV28 and TRBJ2-2; perhaps TRBD1 as D (6 bases). Germline CDR1 and CDR2: MDHEN and SYDVKM. V lost 5 bases and J 1 base, leaving 11 bases between the germline ends. There are 15 residues in the CDR3. The CDR3 coding sequence is TGTGCCAGCAGTACGACAGGCTTGAACACCGGGGAGCTGTTTTTT. Encoded protein: CASSTTGLNTGELFF.

The chain recombines TRBV6-5 with TRBJ2-4; 10 nucleotides match TRBD1. Germline V CDR1 and CDR2: MNHEY, SVGAGI. Losses at the gene ends were 8 bases for V and 6 bases for J; bases not matched to a gene: 10. This CDR3 region has 15 residues. The CDR3 nucleotides read TGTGCCAGCGGAGCATCCGGGACAGGGGCAAACATTCAGTACTTC. This gives the protein CASGASGTGANIQYF.

This clonotype was seen ten or more times. The chain carries TRBV28 and TRBJ2-3, with 7 nucleotides matching TRBD1. Trimming at V came to 5 bases and at J to 1 base, leaving 6 bases not matched to a gene. The CDR3 is 15 residues long. Per germline, CDR1 MDHEN and CDR2 SYDVKM. Here the CDR3 DNA reads TGTGCCAGCAGTCAAGGGACAGTCCGCACAGATACGCAGTATTTT. It yields the protein CASSQGTVRTDTQYF.

The CDR3 is CASRGGRALNEQFF. In DNA, the CDR3 is TGTGCCAGTAGAGGCGGGAGGGCCCTCAATGAGCAGTTCTTC. The rearrangement links TRBV19 to TRBJ2-1, with 9 bases aligning to TRBD2. Germline CDR1 LNHDA, CDR2 SQIVND (reference sequence). This CDR3 comprises 14 residues. V shed 6 bases and J 6 bases; nucleotides not matched to a gene: 6.

This clonotype has at least ten counts. This sequence joins TRBV20-1 and TRBJ1-1, with TRBD1 identical over 8 bases. V lost 3 bases and J lost 5; bases outside the gene matches: 11. In germline, CDR1 is DFQATT, CDR2 SNEGSKA (reference sequence). The CDR3 covers 15 residues. The DNA of the CDR3 is TGCAGTGCTAGCCCGACAGGGGAAATTTTAACTGAAGCTTTCTTT. This codes for CSASPTGEILTEAFF.

A few counts support this clonotype. The V and J genes are TRBV27 and TRBJ2-7; D possibly corresponds to TRBD2 (5 bases). CDR3 length: 14 amino acids. Germline V gives CDR1 MNHEY, CDR2 SMNVEV (reference sequence). The V gene lost 7 bases and the J gene lost 2 bases, with 15 bases spanning the gap. Here the CDR3 reads CASTESGKTYEQYF. CDR3 bases: TGTGCCAGCACCGAATCCGGGAAAACCTACGAGCAGTACTTC.

This clonotype was picked up many times. The chain employs TRBV6-2 or TRBV6-3 and TRBJ2-7; no clear D gene. V lost 11 bases and J 4 bases, leaving 15 bases between the germline ends. The CDR3 spans 12 residues. Germline-derived CDR1 and CDR2 are MNHEY and SVGEGT. The CDR3 loop reads CAVEVREYEQYF. The CDR3 bases are TGTGCCGTCGAGGTGCGCGAATACGAGCAGTACTTC.

This clonotype was seen repeatedly, ten times or more. The chain recombines TRBV7-2 with TRBJ2-3, with D tentatively TRBD2 (6 bases). The CDR3 covers 16 residues. V was clipped by 1 base and J by 0 bases, with 11 bases between them. Germline-derived CDR1 and CDR2 are SGHTA and FQGNSA. CDR3 protein: CASSLEGGGSTDTQYF. Here the CDR3 DNA reads TGTGCCAGCAGCTTAGAGGGTGGGGGGAGCACAGATACGCAGTATTTT.

About this clonotype: Compared with germline, one end of the junction differs, possibly owing to a read error. The gene calls are TRBV2 and TRBJ2-7; D gene ambiguous. Germline CDR1 and CDR2: SNHLY and FYNNEI. The CDR3 is 12 amino acids. CDR3 in DNA: TGTGCCGGCAGAGAGACAAGGTTGGAGCAGTACTTC. Protein: CAGRETRLEQYF.

Note on this clonotype: This could be a read error, since a much larger clone is one nucleotide away. The chain is built from TRBV5-4 and TRBJ2-3, with a weak D call TRBD2 (5 bases). This CDR3 has 16 residues. Trimming took off 4 bases at V and 2 bases at J, with 17 bases between the two ends. The V gene's germline CDR1 is SGHNT and CDR2 YYREEE (reference sequence). The CDR3 region has the DNA TGTGCCAGCAGCCTAAACAGAGGGATGTACACAGATACGCAGTATTTT. This translates into CASSLNRGMYTDTQYF.

The chain couples TRBV9 to TRBJ2-1; no reliable D call. There are 10 residues in the CDR3. CDR1 is SGDLS and CDR2 is YYNGEE in the germline V gene. The V gene lost 3 bases and the J gene lost 9 bases, with 4 bases spanning the gap. CDR3 sequence: CASSGGEQFF. DNA of the CDR3: TGTGCCAGCAGCGGAGGTGAGCAGTTCTTC.

This clonotype was detected only a few times. A much larger clone differs from this one at a single base, so this may be a read error. V and J are TRBV7-9 and TRBJ1-1, with D possibly TRBD1 on 6 matching bases. CDR1 and CDR2 from the germline V gene are SEHNR and FQNEAQ (reference sequence). The CDR3 totals 11 residues. The CDR3 protein is CAGRRGTEAFF. The CDR3 DNA sequence: TGTGCCGGCAGAAGGGGGACTGAAGCTTTCTTT.

In this sample, this clonotype turned up a few times. The rearrangement links TRBV2 to TRBJ2-1; 11 positions match TRBD2. Germline loops: CDR1 SNHLY, CDR2 FYNNEI. CDR3 length: 16 residues. Trimming cost V 1 base and J 5 bases; bases outside gene matches: 4. The CDR3 bases are TGTGCCAGCAGTGAAGATCTAGCGGGAGGACACAATGAGCAGTTCTTC. Its translation: CASSEDLAGGHNEQFF.

Turning to this clonotype: Possible read error: a much larger clone is one base away. V is TRBV20-1 and J is TRBJ2-6; the match to TRBD1 covers 8 bases. With V trimmed by 1 base and J by 0 bases, 11 bases remained unmatched. The germline V gene has CDR1 DFQATT and CDR2 SNEGSKA (reference sequence). The CDR3 length is 19 residues. The CDR3 DNA is TGCAGTGCTAGAGGGGGACAGGTTGAGGCCCTCTCTGGGGCCAACGTCCTGACTTTC. This encodes CSARGGQVEALSGANVLTF.

The table lists this clonotype with a few counts. The V gene is TRBV10-2, the J gene TRBJ2-1, with D possibly TRBD2 on 5 matching bases. The CDR3 sequence is 15 residues long. The V gene's germline CDR1 is WSHSY and CDR2 SAAADI. Trimming shortened V by 3 bases and J by 6 bases, and 15 bases separated the two germline ends. CDR3 sequence: CASSEIPLAPNEQFF. The CDR3 DNA sequence: TGCGCCAGCAGTGAAATCCCCCTAGCTCCCAATGAGCAGTTCTTC.

Concerning this clonotype: This sequence may be a read error, since a much larger clone differs from it by one base. The chain links TRBV12-3 or TRBV12-4 to TRBJ2-7, with D maybe TRBD1 (5 bases). The CDR3 sequence is 12 residues long. V was trimmed by 5 bases and J by 5 bases, leaving 10 bases between them. The CDR3 DNA sequence: TGTGCCAGCAGTACCCAGGGCCACGAGCAGTACTTC. Protein sequence: CASSTQGHEQYF.

In this sample, this clonotype turned up a few times. The chain combines TRBV15 with TRBJ2-3; perhaps TRBD2 as D (6 bases). Germline V lookup: CDR1 LNHNV, CDR2 YYDKDF (reference sequence). The CDR3 is 15 residues long. V lost 9 bases and J lost 4, with 20 bases in between. This chain's CDR3 is CATGSPGTGADTQYF. CDR3 sequence (DNA): TGTGCCACGGGGTCCCCGGGGACGGGAGCAGATACGCAGTATTTT.

This chain joins TRBV4-3 and TRBJ2-7; 10 bases fit TRBD1. The CDR3 spans 16 residues. The trim removed 4 bases at V and 7 bases at J, leaving 13 bases unmatched. Germline values: CDR1 LGHNA, CDR2 YSLEER. The CDR3 sequence is CASSLRQGAGGGEQYF. The CDR3 DNA reads TGCGCCAGCAGCCTCCGACAGGGGGCAGGGGGTGGAGAGCAGTACTTC.

In DNA, the CDR3 is TGTGCCTGGAGTGACGGTCACGGGGTCGGGGAGCTGTTTTTT. Protein sequence: CAWSDGHGVGELFF. The chain recombines TRBV30 with TRBJ2-2; D may be TRBD2 (5 bases). V was cut by 1 base and J by 7 bases, with 13 bases left in between. Germline V CDR1 and CDR2: GTSNPN, SVGIG (reference sequence). The CDR3 is 14 residues long.

This clonotype was observed a few times. The chain joins TRBV21-1 to TRBJ2-3. TRBV21-1 is described as a pseudogene. The CDR3 length is 16 residues. Here the CDR3 reads CASSKGIQRSTDTQYF. In nucleotides, the CDR3 is TGTGCCAGCAGCAAGGGGATCCAAAGGAGCACAGATACGCAGTATTTT.

This clonotype came up once. The rearrangement uses TRBV27 and TRBJ2-3, with 15 positions matching TRBD2. The germline CDR1 and CDR2 sequences are MNHEY and SMNVEV (reference sequence). The V gene end was trimmed by 6 bases and the J gene end by 0 bases; junction bases not matched to a gene: 7. This CDR3 has 18 residues. CDR3 loop: CASSPGTSGRTSTDTQYF. DNA for the CDR3: TGTGCCAGCAGCCCTGGGACTAGCGGGAGGACTAGCACAGATACGCAGTATTTT.